The clone carrying this T cell receptor (beta chain) was recorded a few times. Its matching antigen is unknown. The data are from a study of identical twins. Regarding the study as a whole: Memory repertoires lacked the insertion deficit that abundant cord blood beta clonotypes showed. The authors noted that invariant MAIT and iNKT cells could partly confound zero-insertion analyses.

The CDR3 has 14 amino acids. Per germline, CDR1 ENHRY and CDR2 SYGVKD. V lost 6 bases to trimming and J lost 6 bases, with 18 bases between them. In every case, the donor was a healthy Caucasian. TCRdb ran MiXCR on the 5' RACE reads and lists one entry per CDR3 protein. The table lists 250,000 or so distinct CDR3 sequences, about 8.3% of them singletons. These data also featured in a second study, about yellow fever vaccine responses in identical twins.

The TCR comes from a woman between 18 and 29 years old in good health. Sequenced sample: CD8+ T cells sorted from blood. The J gene is TRBJ2-7, the V gene TRBV10-3; no clear D. CDR3 amino acids: CAIRSGSDVFEQYF. The CDR3 bases are TGTGCCATCAGAAGTGGCAGCGATGTGTTCGAGCAGTACTTC.